This T cell receptor (beta chain) was profiled in a study of cytomegalovirus exposure and HLA in healthy donors (dated by TCRdb to about 2017). As for the study more broadly: An earlier analysis of several hundred of the donors reported 250 to 350 Gb of sequence data and 95 million to 130 million unique TCR beta sequences obtained from around 170 million T cells. Approximately 310 gigabases of sequencing data and 70 million to 100 million unique TCR sequences were included in an early release covering about 700 HLA-typed donors. Of the roughly 400 genotyped donors, over 80% were placed in the genetic ancestry cluster associated with self-reported Caucasian donors. The study aimed to test whether signatures of past pathogen exposure could be identified by cataloging public T cell receptors. Using immunosequencing, the study profiled T cell repertoires from 640 or so subjects and related those repertoires to cytomegalovirus serostatus. In addition to the first cohort of 500 to 850 subjects, a separate validation cohort of approximately 130 different subjects was used. High-throughput TCR immunosequencing, statistical association of individual TCRs with disease status, and machine learning were combined to predict cytomegalovirus infection status. A later analysis re-analyzed previously published TCR beta repertoires from about 730 donors and added high-resolution HLA genotyping to study TCR occurrence patterns. The later analysis used no new phenotypic data to find candidate immune exposures, relying instead on TCR beta sequences and their occurrence across donors. In an earlier analysis of 500 to 650 of the donors, high-throughput TCR beta sequencing was used to judge whether each TCR beta V gene segment behaved as functional or pseudogenic. Donor age, sex, ethnicity and CMV serostatus were compiled together with the repertoire data. Genome-wide SNP genotypes for about 55% of the roughly 670 donors were used in a later genetic analysis, which treated that subset as a discovery cohort. Every discovery cohort repertoire had been produced on one sequencing platform. HLA typing covered class I and class II loci at four-digit resolution. The number of typed donors differed by locus: about 629-630 for A, B, C, DRB1 and DQB1; about 520 for DQA1; around 610 for DPA1; and roughly 450 for DPB1. A handful of DR-DQ haplotypes were handled as single units for association and clustering because linkage in the cohort was strong. On average, roughly 250,000 unique TCR beta nucleotide sequences were sequenced per donor among 398 genotyped donors of the cohort, with 15% to 20% of those sequences being non-productive.

The germline V gene provides CDR1 MGHRA and CDR2 YSYEKL. Germline trimming: 0 bases from V, 6 bases from J; junction bases outside gene matches: 4. Including the terminal cysteine and phenylalanine, the CDR3 comprises 16 residues. The kept DNA is CDR3 alone, 48 bases in frame from the first base. Libraries were constructed by the immunoSEQ multiplex PCR assay. For the multiplex PCR, a mixture combining 60 forward primers for TCR Vbeta segments and 13 reverse primers for TCR Jbeta segments was used. Amplification of the CDR3 region of rearranged TCR beta genes was performed with a multiplex PCR assay on genomic DNA. On the Illumina HiSeq System, the amplified TCR beta libraries were sequenced as 87-base-pair reads. Per the original workflow: A later analysis tallied tens of millions of unique TCR beta chains across the 650 to 750 repertoires, and about 10 million of those chains were shared by two or more donors. To remove PCR and sequencing errors, raw reads were error-corrected and collapsed into unique sequences using a nearest-neighbor algorithm that merged closely related sequences. CDR3 sequences were aligned to IMGT reference sequences to assign V, D and J gene segments. For a sequence to be retained, a match of at least six nucleotides was required to both a V gene segment and a J gene segment. Rearrangements were called productive when the CDR3 lacked stop codons and stayed in frame with V and J; all others were non-productive. Following IMGT convention, CDR3 was defined as the stretch from the second conserved V-encoded cysteine to the conserved J-encoded phenylalanine. The earlier analysis of about 620 of the donors excluded sequences that lacked an unambiguous match to a single V gene segment. In an earlier analysis of about 590 of the donors, a V segment was called functional when productive rearrangements were above 56.7%, and segregating when the standard deviation between donors exceeded 5%. A statistical classification framework was developed to diagnose cytomegalovirus status using the catalog of TCR beta chain sequences. In a later analysis, TCR nucleotide sequences were compared against IMGT/GENE-DB human TR gene sequences so that V and J genes could be assigned. Using the TCRdist pipeline, a later analysis assigned CDR3 sequences along with most-parsimonious VDJ recombination scenarios. In a later analysis, each TCR beta chain was defined by its CDR3 amino acid sequence together with its V-gene family, and reads without a unique V-gene family were excluded. In a later analysis, 500 to 650 highly shared, low-generation-probability nucleotide sequences were removed to address suspected cross-contamination and a sequencing artifact. For each public chain, a later analysis derived a clonal expansion index from normalized ranks of inferred template counts within each repertoire. In a later analysis, generation probabilities were computed with a VDJ recombination model fitted to out-of-frame rearrangements, and the resulting probabilities were checked against IGoR. In a later analysis, hypergeometric tests were used to score TCR-TCR, TCR-HLA and TCR-CMV co-occurrence, with a repertoire-size bias correction applied to TCR pairs. In a later analysis, false discovery rates were estimated by permuting HLA or CMV assignments 20 times. In a later analysis, co-occurring TCRs were grouped with DBSCAN, and TCRdist sequence similarity was added when clustering was performed within HLA-allele-positive subsets. Repertoires with fewer than 30,000 or more than 120,000 public chains were left out of co-occurrence clustering, as were a few repertoires with anomalous nucleotide sharing. The clones in this table, taken by TCRdb from immuneACCESS, are in-frame only. Not every clone is retained; where verified, under half of the shortfall comes from an unresolved V gene, and the cause of the rest is unknown. V, J and clone size reflect that table, while D and trimming were determined from the DNA. Present in this sample are approximately 110,000 clones, 65% of which were seen just once. The biggest ten clones account for 3% to 4.5% of the sample.

General study outcomes and caveats: V-gene and J-gene trimming of TCR beta chains was associated with a missense DCLRE1C variant in a later genetic analysis, and the association was replicated in an independent cohort. According to a later analysis, TCR association rates differed among HLA loci, with DRB1 alleles showing the most associated TCRs and HLA-C alleles showing the fewest. Presence/absence analyses assumed roughly uniform sequencing depth across donors, an assumption that may not hold. Only TCR beta chains were sequenced in this cohort, and the absence of alpha or paired-chain data limited detectable features. The authors suggested that the approach could potentially be generalized to other disease states and immunological phenotypes. While some public TCRs were present in many individuals, most TCR sequences turned up only very rarely across donors. Immune exposure information for the cohort was limited to CMV serostatus. The study listed approximately 160 TCR beta chains as associated with cytomegalovirus. A few of the identified cytomegalovirus-associated TCR beta chains were confirmed in vitro to be specific for cytomegalovirus antigens. Specific HLA alleles were associated with around 18,000 TCR beta sequences at a false discovery rate of 0.05 in a later analysis. A further reported finding was that TCR beta sequences accurately predicted the HLA-A and HLA-B alleles for most subjects in the first cohort. Correlated functional status among segregating V segments might be attributable to linkage disequilibrium, but an unknown experimental factor could not be ruled out. Assigning TCR associations to individual alleles was difficult when HLA alleles, especially DR and DQ, strongly co-occurred. In a later analysis, several top co-occurrence clusters were reported to appear linked to parvovirus B19, influenza, CMV and Epstein-Barr virus. According to a later genetic analysis, donors in an Asian-associated ancestry cluster had fewer N-insertions in productive TCRs than the roughly 660-donor mean. In an earlier analysis of approximately 590 of the donors, most TCR beta V segments appeared in productive rearrangements about 87% or about 30% of the time, broadly matching IMGT annotations. A cluster of highly shared sequence variants was judged likely to represent a technical artifact of the sequencing pipeline. Because the 87-base-pair reads could not distinguish some IMGT-functional V segments, including TRBV6-2 and TRBV6-3, those segments were excluded. Because HLA typing was unavailable for some donors at each locus, only the typed subset was used in association tests. Compared with equally common non-associated chains, HLA-associated TCR beta chains in a later analysis were more clonally expanded and had lower generation probabilities. In both the original and validation cohorts, the classifier was reported to diagnose cytomegalovirus status with high specificity and sensitivity. According to a later analysis, most CMV-associated TCR beta chains appeared to be HLA-restricted, and the HLA associations seemed to be driven largely by CMV exposure. The earlier analysis of approximately 590 of the donors excluded some 15 rarely observed V segments, including chromosome 9 orphons, because counts were too low.

The cohort was made up of around 720 healthy bone marrow donors. Cohort members were all nominally healthy when sampled, although unrecorded immune exposures were likely present. The donor tested CMV seropositive, placing the donor among the 250 to 300 seropositive members of the cohort. A peripheral blood sample was collected from each donor, and TCR beta sequencing was performed on peripheral blood mononuclear cells. The Qiagen DNeasy Blood Extraction Kit was used to extract genomic DNA from the blood cell samples. Judged by its sample share, this clone qualifies as medium-sized (0.01 to 0.1%). What this receptor recognizes is not known. Qualities for individual bases were not recorded, and no much larger clone is one base off.

This clonotype was obtained from a man in his thirties or forties in good health and CMV-seropositive. The chain employs TRBV4-1 and TRBJ2-1; 11 middle bases align to TRBD1. The sequenced material came from PBMCs. This receptor carries the CDR3 CASSQETGTGGNEQFF. The nucleotide sequence is given as TGCGCCAGCAGCCAAGAGACCGGGACAGGGGGCAATGAGCAGTTCTTC.